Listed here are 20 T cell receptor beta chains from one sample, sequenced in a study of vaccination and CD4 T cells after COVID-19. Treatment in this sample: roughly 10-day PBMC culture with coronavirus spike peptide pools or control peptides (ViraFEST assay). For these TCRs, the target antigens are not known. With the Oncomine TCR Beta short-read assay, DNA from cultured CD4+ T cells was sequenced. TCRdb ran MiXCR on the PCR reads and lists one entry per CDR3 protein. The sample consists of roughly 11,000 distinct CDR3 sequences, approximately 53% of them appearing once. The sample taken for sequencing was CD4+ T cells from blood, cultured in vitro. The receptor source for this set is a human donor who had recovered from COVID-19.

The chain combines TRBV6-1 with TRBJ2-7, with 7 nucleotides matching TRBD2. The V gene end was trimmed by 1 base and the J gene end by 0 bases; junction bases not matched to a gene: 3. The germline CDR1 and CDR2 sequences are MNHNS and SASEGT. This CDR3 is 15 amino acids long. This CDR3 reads CASSEDPGGSYEQYF. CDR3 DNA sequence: TGTGCCAGCAGTGAAGATCCGGGAGGCTCCTACGAGCAGTACTTC.

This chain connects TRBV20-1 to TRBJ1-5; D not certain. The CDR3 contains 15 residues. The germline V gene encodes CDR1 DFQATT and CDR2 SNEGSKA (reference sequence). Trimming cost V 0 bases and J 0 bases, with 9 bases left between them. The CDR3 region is CSAREPGSSNQPQHF. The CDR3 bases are TGCAGTGCTAGAGAACCGGGCAGTAGCAATCAGCCCCAGCATTTT.

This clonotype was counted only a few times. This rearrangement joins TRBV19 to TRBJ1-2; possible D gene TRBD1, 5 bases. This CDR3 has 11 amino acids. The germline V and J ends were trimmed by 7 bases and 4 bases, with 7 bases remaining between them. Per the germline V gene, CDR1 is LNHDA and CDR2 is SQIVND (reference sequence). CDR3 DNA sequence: TGTGCCAGTAAGACAGCCTATGGCTACACCTTC. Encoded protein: CASKTAYGYTF.

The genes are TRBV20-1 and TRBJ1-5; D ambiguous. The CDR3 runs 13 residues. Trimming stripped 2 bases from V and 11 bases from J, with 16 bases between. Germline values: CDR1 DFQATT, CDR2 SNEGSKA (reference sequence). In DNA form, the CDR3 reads TGCAGTGCTAGACTCCCCAACGGGTTGGCCCAGCATTTT. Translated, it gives CSARLPNGLAQHF.

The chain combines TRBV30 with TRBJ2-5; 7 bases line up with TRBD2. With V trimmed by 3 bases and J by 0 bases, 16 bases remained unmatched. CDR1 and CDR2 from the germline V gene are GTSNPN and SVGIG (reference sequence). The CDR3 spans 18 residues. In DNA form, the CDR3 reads TGTGCCTGGAGCGCCAGCTGGGGGAGGGCTGGTGACCAAGAGACCCAGTACTTC. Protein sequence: CAWSASWGRAGDQETQYF.

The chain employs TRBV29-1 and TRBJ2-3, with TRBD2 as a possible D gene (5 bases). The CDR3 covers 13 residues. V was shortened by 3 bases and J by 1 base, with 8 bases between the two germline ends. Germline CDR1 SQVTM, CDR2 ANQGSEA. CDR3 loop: CSVEEAGTDTQYF. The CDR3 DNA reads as TGCAGCGTTGAGGAAGCGGGCACAGATACGCAGTATTTT.

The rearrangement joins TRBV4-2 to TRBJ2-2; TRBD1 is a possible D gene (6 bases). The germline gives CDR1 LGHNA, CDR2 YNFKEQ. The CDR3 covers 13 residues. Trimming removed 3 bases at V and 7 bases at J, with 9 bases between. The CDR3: CASSQTGVGELFF. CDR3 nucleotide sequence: TGTGCCAGCAGCCAGACAGGTGTCGGGGAGCTGTTTTTT.

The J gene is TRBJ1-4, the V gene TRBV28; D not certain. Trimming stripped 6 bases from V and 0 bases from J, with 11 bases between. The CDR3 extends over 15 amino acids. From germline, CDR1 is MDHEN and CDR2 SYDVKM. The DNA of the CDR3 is TGTGCCAGCAGAGGTAGGGTTGCAACTAATGAAAAACTGTTTTTT. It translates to CASRGRVATNEKLFF.

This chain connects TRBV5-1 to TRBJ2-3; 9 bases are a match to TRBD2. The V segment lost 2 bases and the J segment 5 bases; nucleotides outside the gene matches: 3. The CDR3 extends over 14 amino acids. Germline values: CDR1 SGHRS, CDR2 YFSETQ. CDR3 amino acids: CASSFSGSEDTQYF. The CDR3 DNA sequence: TGCGCCAGCAGCTTTAGCGGGAGTGAAGATACGCAGTATTTT.

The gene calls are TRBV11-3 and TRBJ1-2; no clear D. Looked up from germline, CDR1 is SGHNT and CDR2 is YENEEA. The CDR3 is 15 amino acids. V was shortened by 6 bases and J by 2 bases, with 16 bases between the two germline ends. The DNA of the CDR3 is TGTGCCAGCAGTCTATCCGGGGTGTCCAACTATGGCTACACCTTC. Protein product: CASSLSGVSNYGYTF. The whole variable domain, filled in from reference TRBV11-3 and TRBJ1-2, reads EAGVVQSPRYKIIEKKQPVAFWCNPISGHNTLYWYLQNLGQGPELLIRYENEEAVDDSQLPKDRFSAERLKGVDSTLKIQPAELGDSAVYLCASSLSGVSNYGYTFGSGTRLTVV.

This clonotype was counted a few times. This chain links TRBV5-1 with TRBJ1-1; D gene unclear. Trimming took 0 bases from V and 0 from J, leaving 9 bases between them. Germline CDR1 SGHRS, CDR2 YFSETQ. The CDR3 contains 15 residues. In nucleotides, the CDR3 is TGCGCCAGCAGCTTGGGTCAGAGCATGAACACTGAAGCTTTCTTT. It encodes CASSLGQSMNTEAFF.

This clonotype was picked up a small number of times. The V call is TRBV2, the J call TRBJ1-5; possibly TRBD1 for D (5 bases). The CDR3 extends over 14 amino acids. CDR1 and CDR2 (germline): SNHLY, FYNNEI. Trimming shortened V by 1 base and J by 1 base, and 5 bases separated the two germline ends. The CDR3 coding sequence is TGTGCCAGCAGTGAAGAGGGGAGCAATCAGCCCCAGCATTTT. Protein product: CASSEEGSNQPQHF.

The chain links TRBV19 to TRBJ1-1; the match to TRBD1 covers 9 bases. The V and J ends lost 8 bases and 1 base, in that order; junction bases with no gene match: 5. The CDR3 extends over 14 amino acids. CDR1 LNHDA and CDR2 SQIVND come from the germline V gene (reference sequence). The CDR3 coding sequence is TGTGCCAGTTCTATACAGGGGGCGAACACTGAAGCTTTCTTT. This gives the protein CASSIQGANTEAFF.

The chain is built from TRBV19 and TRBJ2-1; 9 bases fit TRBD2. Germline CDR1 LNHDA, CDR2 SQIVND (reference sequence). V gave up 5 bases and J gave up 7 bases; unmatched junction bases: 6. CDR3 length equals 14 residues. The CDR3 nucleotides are TGTGCCAGTAGTGAGGGACTAGCATCAAATGAGCAGTTCTTC. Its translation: CASSEGLASNEQFF. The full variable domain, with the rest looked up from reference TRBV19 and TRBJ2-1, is DGGITQSPKYLFRKEGQNVTLSCEQNLNHDAMYWYRQDPGQGLRLIYYSQIVNDFQKGDIAEGYSVSREKKESFPLTVTSAQKNPTAFYLCASSEGLASNEQFFGPGTRLTVL.

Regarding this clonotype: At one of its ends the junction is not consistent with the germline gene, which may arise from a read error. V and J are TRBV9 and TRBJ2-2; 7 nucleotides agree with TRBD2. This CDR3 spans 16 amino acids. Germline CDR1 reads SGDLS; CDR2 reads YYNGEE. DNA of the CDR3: TGTGCCAGTAGCGAGAGGGCGGGAGATGTCACCGGGGAGCTGTTTTTT. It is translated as CASSERAGDVTGELFF.

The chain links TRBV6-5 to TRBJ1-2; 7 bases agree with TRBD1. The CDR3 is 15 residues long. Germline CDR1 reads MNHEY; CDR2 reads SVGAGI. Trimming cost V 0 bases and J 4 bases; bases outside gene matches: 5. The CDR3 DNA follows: TGTGCCAGCAGTTACTCGCCGGGACAGATCTATGGCTACACCTTC. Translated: CASSYSPGQIYGYTF.

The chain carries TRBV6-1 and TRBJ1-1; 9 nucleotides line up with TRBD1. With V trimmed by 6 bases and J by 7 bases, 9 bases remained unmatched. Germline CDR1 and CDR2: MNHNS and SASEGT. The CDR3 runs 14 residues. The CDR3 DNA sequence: TGTGCCAGCAGAGGGGACAGGGAATCCCGTGAAGCTTTCTTT. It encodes CASRGDRESREAFF.

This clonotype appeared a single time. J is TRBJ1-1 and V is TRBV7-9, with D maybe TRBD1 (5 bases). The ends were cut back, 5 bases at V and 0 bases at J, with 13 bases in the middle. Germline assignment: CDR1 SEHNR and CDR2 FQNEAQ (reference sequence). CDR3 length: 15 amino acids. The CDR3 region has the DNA TGTGCCAGCAGCCATGCCCAGGGCATGAACACTGAAGCTTTCTTT. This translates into CASSHAQGMNTEAFF.

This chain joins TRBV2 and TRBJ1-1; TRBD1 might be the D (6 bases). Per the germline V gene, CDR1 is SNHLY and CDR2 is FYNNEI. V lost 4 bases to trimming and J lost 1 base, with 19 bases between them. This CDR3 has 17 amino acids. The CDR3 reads CASSAFIGGQGNTEAFF. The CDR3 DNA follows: TGTGCCAGCAGTGCATTTATCGGGGGGCAGGGGAACACTGAAGCTTTCTTT.

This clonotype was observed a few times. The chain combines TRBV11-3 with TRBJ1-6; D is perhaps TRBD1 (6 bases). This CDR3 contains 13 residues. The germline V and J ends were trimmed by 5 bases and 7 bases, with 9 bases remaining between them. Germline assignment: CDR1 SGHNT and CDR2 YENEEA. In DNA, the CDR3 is TGTGCCAGCAGCCTTACAGGGAATTCACCCCTCCACTTT. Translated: CASSLTGNSPLHF.